The rows below give T cell receptor beta chains drawn from one sample of a study of beta chain features in type 1 diabetes. Some clones are missing from TCRdb's copy, which holds only in-frame ones; the method was immunoSEQ multiplex PCR. This table has about 250,000 clones, over 12% appearing once. The source material was naive CD4+ T cells from blood. These receptors were collected from a woman in her forties in good health. The CDR3 runs from the conserved cysteine through the conserved F or W. The order of the fields is V gene, D gene, J gene, clone size, CDR3 protein, CDR3 DNA. D genes are given only for firm matches. For some rows the clone size is stated as once, few or many, or as a class when expanded; others skip it.

>TRBV5-1|-|TRBJ1-2|-
CASSPDATALYGYTF
TGCGCCAGCAGCCCGGATGCTACAGCCCTCTATGGCTACACCTTC
>TRBV7-9|-|TRBJ1-1|-
CASRAGQKNTEAFF
TGTGCCAGCAGAGCCGGACAGAAGAACACTGAAGCTTTCTTT
>TRBV19|-|TRBJ1-6|few
CASRDGQIDSPLHF
TGTGCCAGTAGAGACGGACAAATTGATTCACCCCTCCACTTT
>TRBV6-1|-|TRBJ2-3|-
CASSNPGETDTQYF
TGTGCCAGCAGTAACCCGGGGGAGACAGATACGCAGTATTTT
>TRBV25-1|TRBD2|TRBJ2-3|-
CASSERLTSADTQYF
TGTGCCAGCAGTGAGAGACTCACTAGCGCAGATACGCAGTATTTT
>TRBV19|-|TRBJ2-7|-
CASRAEADDF
TGTGCCAGTAGGGCTGAGGCAGATGACTTC
>TRBV18|TRBD1|TRBJ1-4|-
CASSGTVGEKLFF
TGTGCCAGCTCCGGGACAGTGGGTGAAAAACTGTTTTTT
>TRBV29-1|TRBD1|TRBJ1-6|-
CSVRDRGNSPLHF
TGCAGCGTTCGGGACAGGGGAAATTCACCCCTCCACTTT
>TRBV18|-|TRBJ1-1|-
CASSEGVNTEAFF
TGTGCCAGCTCAGAGGGGGTCAACACTGAAGCTTTCTTT
>TRBV6-5|TRBD1|TRBJ2-7|-
CASSYTRDRTYEQYF
TGTGCCAGCAGCTATACCCGGGACAGGACATACGAGCAGTACTTC
>TRBV6-6|TRBD1|TRBJ1-2|once
CASSNDRGRYTF
TGTGCCAGCAGTAACGACAGGGGACGCTACACCTTC
>TRBV5-1|TRBD1|TRBJ1-6|-
CASSLVPGQGGSPLHF
TGCGCCAGCAGCTTGGTCCCGGGACAGGGAGGATCACCCCTCCACTTT
>TRBV5-8|-|TRBJ2-2|-
CASSFMGQNTGELFF
TGTGCCAGCAGCTTTATGGGACAGAACACCGGGGAGCTGTTTTTT
>TRBV9|TRBD1|TRBJ2-1|few
CASSVDAGTGEYYNEQFF
TGTGCCAGCAGCGTAGATGCCGGGACAGGAGAGTATTACAATGAGCAGTTCTTC
>TRBV29-1|-|TRBJ2-2|-
CSVAPDRGTGELFF
TGCAGCGTGGCCCCAGATAGGGGCACCGGGGAGCTGTTTTTT
>TRBV2|TRBD1|TRBJ2-2|-
CASSMDRGFTGELFF
TGTGCCAGCAGTATGGACAGGGGATTCACCGGGGAGCTGTTTTTT
>TRBV18|-|TRBJ2-7|-
CASSPDRAYEQYF
TGTGCCAGCTCGCCCGACAGAGCCTACGAGCAGTACTTC
>TRBV9|-|TRBJ2-7|-
CASSSKTGLSYEQYF
TGTGCCAGCAGCTCCAAGACAGGCCTCTCCTACGAGCAGTACTTC
>TRBV4-1|-|TRBJ2-5|-
CASSQGTGSQYF
TGCGCCAGCAGCCAAGGAACAGGGTCCCAGTACTTC
>TRBV20-1|TRBD1|TRBJ1-1|few
CSARDRYGTVF
TGCAGTGCTAGAGATCGTTACGGGACAGTCTTT
>TRBV5-1|-|TRBJ1-3|few
CASSLAVEPGNTIYF
TGCGCCAGCAGCTTGGCCGTCGAGCCTGGAAACACCATATATTTT
>TRBV9|TRBD2|TRBJ2-1|few
CASSVVLAGSEQFF
TGTGCCAGCAGCGTAGTCCTAGCGGGGAGTGAGCAGTTCTTC
>TRBV7-2|-|TRBJ1-1|few
CASSPRGQGFVLVTEAFF
TGTGCCAGCAGCCCCAGGGGCCAGGGGTTCGTCTTAGTCACTGAAGCTTTCTTT
>TRBV7-2|-|TRBJ1-5|few
CASSVQGSGNQPQHF
TGTGCCAGCAGCGTACAGGGCTCCGGCAATCAGCCCCAGCATTTT
>TRBV5-4|TRBD1|TRBJ2-3|-
CASSFSPGQGTDTQYF
TGTGCCAGCAGCTTTAGCCCGGGACAGGGTACAGATACGCAGTATTTT
>TRBV9|-|TRBJ2-3|-
CASSVLSGGPDTQYF
TGTGCCAGCAGCGTACTTTCGGGGGGCCCAGATACGCAGTATTTT
>TRBV13|TRBD2|TRBJ2-7|few
CASSFYSGGVTYYEQYF
TGTGCCAGCAGCTTCTATTCTGGGGGGGTAACCTACTACGAGCAGTACTTC
>TRBV10-3|-|TRBJ2-3|few
CAIRGTPDTQYF
TGTGCCATCCGGGGGACCCCAGATACGCAGTATTTT
>TRBV11-2|-|TRBJ2-7|few
CASSLAGRGEQYF
TGTGCCAGCAGCTTAGCAGGCAGGGGCGAGCAGTACTTC
>TRBV7-2|TRBD1|TRBJ1-3|few
CASSDRVGNTIYF
TGTGCCAGCAGCGACAGGGTTGGAAACACCATATATTTT
>TRBV25-1|-|TRBJ1-5|few
CASSDQRYSNQPQHF
TGTGCCAGCAGTGATCAGAGGTATAGCAATCAGCCCCAGCATTTT
>TRBV20-1|-|TRBJ2-7|-
CSAEQGYEQYF
TGCAGTGCAGAACAGGGTTACGAGCAGTACTTC